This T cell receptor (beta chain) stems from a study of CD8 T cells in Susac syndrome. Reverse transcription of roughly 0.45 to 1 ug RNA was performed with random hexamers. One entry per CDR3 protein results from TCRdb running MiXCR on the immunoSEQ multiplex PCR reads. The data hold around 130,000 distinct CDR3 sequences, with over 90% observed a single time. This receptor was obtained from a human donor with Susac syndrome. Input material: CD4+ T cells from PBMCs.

The CDR3, as DNA: TGCAGTGCTAACACAGGGTCTGGGGCCAACGTCCTGACTTTC. The encoded protein is CSANTGSGANVLTF. The chain recombines TRBV20-1 with TRBJ2-6, with D perhaps matching TRBD1 (6 bases). In germline, CDR1 is DFQATT, CDR2 SNEGSKA (reference sequence). V lost 4 bases, J lost 1 base, and 8 bases lay in between. This CDR3 region has 14 residues.